This paragraph covers one T cell receptor beta chain sequence. Original data processing: From reference gene primer amplification, estimates of nucleated cell counts were derived. Only in-frame clones appear in the TCRdb table, and some are missing; sequencing was by immunoSEQ multiplex PCR. The V and J calls and the clone size are those of that table, but D and trimming were determined from the DNA. The table lists some 110,000 clones, over 65% of them singletons. These data are taken from a study of blood T cell repertoires in COVID-19. The wider study: Collection of acute and convalescent COVID-19 samples took place in the United States, Italy and Spain.

The CDR3 length is 12 residues. The ends were cut back, 7 bases at V and 2 bases at J, with 8 bases in the middle. CDR1 is LGHDT, CDR2 YNNKEL, per germline (reference sequence). The origin of this receptor is a man between 70 and 80 years old with acute or convalescent COVID-19. Sequencing was done on a sample of peripheral blood. This chain joins TRBV3-1 (or the pseudogene TRBV3-2) and TRBJ1-1, with D tentatively TRBD1 (6 bases). The CDR3 DNA follows: TGTGCCAGCAAAGGGACAAACACTGAAGCTTTCTTT. Encoded protein: CASKGTNTEAFF.